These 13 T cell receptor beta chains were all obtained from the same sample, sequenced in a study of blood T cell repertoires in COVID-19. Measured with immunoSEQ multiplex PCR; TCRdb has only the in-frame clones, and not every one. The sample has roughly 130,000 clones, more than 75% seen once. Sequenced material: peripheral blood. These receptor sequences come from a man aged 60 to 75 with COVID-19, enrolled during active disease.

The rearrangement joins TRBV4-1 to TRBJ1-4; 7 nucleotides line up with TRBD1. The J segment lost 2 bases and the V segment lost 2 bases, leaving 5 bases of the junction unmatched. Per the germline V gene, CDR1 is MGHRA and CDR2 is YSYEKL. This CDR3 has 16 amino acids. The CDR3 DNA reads TGCGCCAGCAGCCAAACCCCGGACAGGACTAATGAAAAACTGTTTTTT. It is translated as CASSQTPDRTNEKLFF.

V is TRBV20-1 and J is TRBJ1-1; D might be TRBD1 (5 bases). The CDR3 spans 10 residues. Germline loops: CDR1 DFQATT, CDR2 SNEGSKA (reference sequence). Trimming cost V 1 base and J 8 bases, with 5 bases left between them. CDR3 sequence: CSARGQEAFF. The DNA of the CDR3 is TGCAGTGCTAGAGGACAGGAAGCTTTCTTT.

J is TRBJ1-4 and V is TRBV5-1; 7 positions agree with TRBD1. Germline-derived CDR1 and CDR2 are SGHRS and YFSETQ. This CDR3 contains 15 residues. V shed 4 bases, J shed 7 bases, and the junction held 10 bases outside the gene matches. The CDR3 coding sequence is TGCGCCAGCAGCGCGACAGGGAAGCGGAGTGAAAAACTGTTTTTT. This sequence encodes CASSATGKRSEKLFF.

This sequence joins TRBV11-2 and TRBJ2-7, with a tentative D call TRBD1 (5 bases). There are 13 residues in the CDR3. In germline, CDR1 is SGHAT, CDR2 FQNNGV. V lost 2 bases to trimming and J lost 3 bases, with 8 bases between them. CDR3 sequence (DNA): TGTGCCAGCAGCTTAATCCAGGGCTACGAGCAGTACTTC. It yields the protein CASSLIQGYEQYF.

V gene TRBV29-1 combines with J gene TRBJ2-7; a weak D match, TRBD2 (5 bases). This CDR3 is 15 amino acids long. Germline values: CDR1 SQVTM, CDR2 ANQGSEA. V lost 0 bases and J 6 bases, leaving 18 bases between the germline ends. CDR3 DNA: TGCAGCGTTGAAGAAAGGCGAGAGGCTCGGGGCGAGCAGTACTTC. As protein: CSVEERREARGEQYF.

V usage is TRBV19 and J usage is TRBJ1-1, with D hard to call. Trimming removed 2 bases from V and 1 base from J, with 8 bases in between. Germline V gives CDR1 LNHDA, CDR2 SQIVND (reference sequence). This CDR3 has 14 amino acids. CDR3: CASSISAENTEAFF. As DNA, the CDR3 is TGTGCCAGTAGTATAAGCGCAGAGAACACTGAAGCTTTCTTT.

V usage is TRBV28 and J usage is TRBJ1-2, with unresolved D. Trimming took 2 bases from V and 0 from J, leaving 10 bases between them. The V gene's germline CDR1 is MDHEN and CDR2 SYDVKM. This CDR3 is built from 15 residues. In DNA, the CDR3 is TGTGCCAGCAGTTTAATAACAGACCCTAACTATGGCTACACCTTC. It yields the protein CASSLITDPNYGYTF.

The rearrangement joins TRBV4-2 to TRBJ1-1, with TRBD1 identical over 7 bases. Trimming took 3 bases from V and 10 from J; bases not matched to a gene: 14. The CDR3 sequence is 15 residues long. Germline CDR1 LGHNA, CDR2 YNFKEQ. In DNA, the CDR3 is TGTGCCAGCAGCCACGACAACAGGGGACGGCAGATAGCTTTCTTT. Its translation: CASSHDNRGRQIAFF.

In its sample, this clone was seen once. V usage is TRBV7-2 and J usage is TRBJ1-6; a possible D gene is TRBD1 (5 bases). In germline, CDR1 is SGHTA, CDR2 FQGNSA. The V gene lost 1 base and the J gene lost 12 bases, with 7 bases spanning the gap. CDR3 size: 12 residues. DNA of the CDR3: TGTGCCAGCAGCTTAGGGCAGGGACCCCTCCACTTT. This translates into CASSLGQGPLHF. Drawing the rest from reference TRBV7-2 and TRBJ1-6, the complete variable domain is GAGVSQSPSNKVTEKGKDVELRCDPISGHTALYWYRQSLGQGLEFLIYFQGNSAPDKSGLPSDRFSAERTGGSVSTLTIQRTQQEDSAVYLCASSLGQGPLHFGNGTRLTVT.

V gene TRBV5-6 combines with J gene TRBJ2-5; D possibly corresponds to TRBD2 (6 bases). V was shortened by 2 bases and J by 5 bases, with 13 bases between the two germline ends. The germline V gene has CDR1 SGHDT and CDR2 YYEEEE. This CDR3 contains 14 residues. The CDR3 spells CASSFGGYRETQYF. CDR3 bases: TGTGCCAGCAGCTTTGGGGGGTATAGGGAGACCCAGTACTTC.

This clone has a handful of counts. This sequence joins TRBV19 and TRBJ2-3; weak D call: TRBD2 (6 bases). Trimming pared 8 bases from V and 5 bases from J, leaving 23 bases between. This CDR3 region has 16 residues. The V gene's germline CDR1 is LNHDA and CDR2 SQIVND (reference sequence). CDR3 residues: CASRRVSSGAGDTQYF. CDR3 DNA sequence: TGTGCCAGTCGTCGAGTATCGAGCGGAGCGGGAGATACGCAGTATTTT. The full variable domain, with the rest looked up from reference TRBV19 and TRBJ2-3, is DGGITQSPKYLFRKEGQNVTLSCEQNLNHDAMYWYRQDPGQGLRLIYYSQIVNDFQKGDIAEGYSVSREKKESFPLTVTSAQKNPTAFYLCASRRVSSGAGDTQYFGPGTRLTVL.

The CDR3 loop reads CASSTRDSGHNSPLHF. The CDR3 DNA is TGTGCCAGCAGTACCCGGGACAGTGGCCATAATTCACCCCTCCACTTT. This chain joins TRBV25-1 and TRBJ1-6, with 7 bases matching TRBD1. The ends lost 5 bases at V and 5 bases at J; junction bases unmatched: 9. The germline V gene has CDR1 MGHDK and CDR2 SYGVNS. This CDR3 is built from 16 residues.

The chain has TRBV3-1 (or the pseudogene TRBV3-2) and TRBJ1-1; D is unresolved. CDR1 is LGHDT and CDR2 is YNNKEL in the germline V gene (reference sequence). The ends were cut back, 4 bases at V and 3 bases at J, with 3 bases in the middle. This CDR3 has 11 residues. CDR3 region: CASSPDTEAFF. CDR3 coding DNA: TGTGCCAGCAGCCCGGACACTGAAGCTTTCTTT.